The entry below describes one TCR beta chain. Its cognate antigen is unknown. This entry comes from a study of OX40 agonist ivuxolimab in advanced cancers. Sequencing was performed with immunoSEQ multiplex PCR; in TCRdb, only in-frame clones are kept and a portion is missing. The data hold under 20,000 clones, with around 80% observed a single time. Study-wide points: Low levels of normalized T-cell clonal expansion also appeared in some nonresponders. In CD8+ T cells, expanded clones were on average more numerous than in CD4+. The CD4+ and CD8+ T cells in the blood had expanded clonally by week 6 at 0.1 to 3.0 mg/kg.

Germline V gives CDR1 SGHVS, CDR2 FNYEAQ. The CDR3 totals 15 residues. Trimming stripped 6 bases from V and 5 bases from J, with 19 bases between. Blood sampling took place at baseline, cycle 4 day 1, and cycle 7 day 1. The chain uses TRBV7-6 and TRBJ2-5, with no clear D. This specimen consisted of CD4+ or CD8+ T cells sorted from blood, obtained in a trial of the OX40 agonist ivuxolimab. The sequence derives from an adult with an advanced solid tumor such as melanoma, head and neck, liver or kidney cancer. The CDR3 sequence: CASSPPLGLSETQYF. In nucleotides, the CDR3 is TGTGCCAGCAGTCCTCCGCTTGGCCTTTCGGAGACCCAGTACTTC.